The source of this T cell receptor (beta chain) is a study of blood T cell repertoires in COVID-19. Study-level information: From the United States, Italy and Spain came samples of acute and convalescent COVID-19. T cells, B-cell-depleted T cells, or PBMCs provided the cDNA or gDNA that served as material.

The CDR3 is 16 residues long. Germline values: CDR1 SGHAT, CDR2 FQDESV (reference sequence). With 7 bases removed from V and 3 bases from J, the gap between germline ends came to 20 bases. In the authors' workflow: Estimates of nucleated cell counts were drawn from the amplification of reference gene primers. TCRdb keeps only in-frame clones here, not all; method: immunoSEQ multiplex PCR. The D gene and trimming were derived from the DNA, and the V and J assignments and clone size from that table. The sample lists some 210,000 clones, around 80% occurring once. The clonotype comes from a human donor in a cohort sampled during active COVID-19. Sequenced material: peripheral blood. The rearrangement joins TRBV11-1 to TRBJ2-3; D might be TRBD1 (5 bases). CDR3 loop: CASIPRPGMGTDTQYF. Here the CDR3 DNA reads TGTGCCAGCATCCCTCGTCCAGGGATGGGGACAGATACGCAGTATTTT.